This T cell receptor beta chain appears in the sequencing data of a study of blood T cell repertoires in COVID-19. TCRdb keeps only in-frame clones here, not all; method: immunoSEQ multiplex PCR. This table has about 120,000 clones, 88% appearing once. V shed 7 bases and J shed 6 bases, with 12 bases lying between them. The CDR3 has 13 residues. CDR1 is KGHDR, CDR2 SFDVKD, per germline. The V and J genes are TRBV24-1 and TRBJ2-1, with TRBD1 as a possible D gene (6 bases). This clonotype was obtained from a woman older than 75 with acute or convalescent COVID-19. The sample taken for sequencing was peripheral blood. The chain's CDR3 is CATRGNRANEQFF. The CDR3 DNA sequence: TGTGCCACCAGGGGAAACAGGGCCAATGAGCAGTTCTTC.